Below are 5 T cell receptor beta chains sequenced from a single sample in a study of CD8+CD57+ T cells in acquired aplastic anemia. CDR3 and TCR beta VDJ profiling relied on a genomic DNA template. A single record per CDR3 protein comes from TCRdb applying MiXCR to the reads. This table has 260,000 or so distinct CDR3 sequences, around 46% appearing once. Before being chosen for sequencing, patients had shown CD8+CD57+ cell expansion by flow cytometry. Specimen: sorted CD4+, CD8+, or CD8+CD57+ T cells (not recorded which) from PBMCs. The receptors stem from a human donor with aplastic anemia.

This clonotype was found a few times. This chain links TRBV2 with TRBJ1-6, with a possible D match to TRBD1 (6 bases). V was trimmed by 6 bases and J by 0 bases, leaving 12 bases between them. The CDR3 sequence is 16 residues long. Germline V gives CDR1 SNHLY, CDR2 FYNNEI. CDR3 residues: CASRGTGSSYNSPLHF. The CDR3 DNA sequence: TGTGCCAGCAGGGGCACAGGGAGCTCCTATAATTCACCCCTCCACTTT.

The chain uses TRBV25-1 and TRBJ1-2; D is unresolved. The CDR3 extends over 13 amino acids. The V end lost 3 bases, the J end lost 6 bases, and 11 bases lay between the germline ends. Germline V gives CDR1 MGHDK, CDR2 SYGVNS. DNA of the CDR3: TGTGCCAGCAGTGACCCCCGGAGGAATGGCTACACCTTC. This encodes CASSDPRRNGYTF.

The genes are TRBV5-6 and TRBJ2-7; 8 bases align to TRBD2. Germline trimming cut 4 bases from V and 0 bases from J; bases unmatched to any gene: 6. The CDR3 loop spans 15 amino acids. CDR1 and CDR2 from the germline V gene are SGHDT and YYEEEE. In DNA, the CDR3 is TGTGCCAGCAGCCAACCGGGACTAGACTCCTACGAGCAGTACTTC. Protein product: CASSQPGLDSYEQYF.

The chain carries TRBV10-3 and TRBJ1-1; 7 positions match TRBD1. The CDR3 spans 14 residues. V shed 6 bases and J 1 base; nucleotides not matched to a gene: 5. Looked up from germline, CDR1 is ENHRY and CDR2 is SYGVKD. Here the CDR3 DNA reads TGTGCCATCAGGCTCGGGACAGCGAACACTGAAGCTTTCTTT. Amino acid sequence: CAIRLGTANTEAFF.

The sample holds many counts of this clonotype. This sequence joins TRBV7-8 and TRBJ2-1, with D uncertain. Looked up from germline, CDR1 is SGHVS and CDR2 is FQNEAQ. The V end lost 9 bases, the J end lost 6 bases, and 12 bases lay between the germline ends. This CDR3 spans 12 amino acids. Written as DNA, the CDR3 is TGTGCCAGTCTCTCACTAAGCAATGAGCAGTTCTTC. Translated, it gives CASLSLSNEQFF.